This T cell receptor beta chain was recorded in a study of regulatory T cells in long-lasting Graves disease. Regarding the study as a whole: Persistent Graves' cases showed lower TCR diversity than newly diagnosed cases.

CDR1 and CDR2 (germline): DFQATT, SNEGSKA (reference sequence). With V trimmed by 3 bases and J by 5 bases, 9 bases remained unmatched. This CDR3 is built from 14 residues. As regards this clonotype: Antigen specificity is unknown.

The sample's time point: persistent/refractory GD, antithyroid drugs over 5 years with positive TRAb. From RNA extracted from PBMCs, the TCR library was made. The patient group derived from an endocrinology department in Xi'an, China. Sequencing libraries for TCR beta were prepared with iRepertoire HTBI primers and Arm-PCR of CDR3 regions. Per the original data handling: Identification yielded around 58 TRBV and approximately 13 TRBJ segments across samples. TCRdb reanalysed the multiplex PCR reads using MiXCR and keeps one entry per CDR3 protein. Clone size and V and J calls follow TCRdb, not the original study. The sample lists approximately 400,000 distinct CDR3 sequences; more than 20% were seen once.

The J gene is TRBJ2-7, the V gene TRBV20-1, with TRBD2 matching 8 bases. Sample: peripheral blood mononuclear cells (PBMCs), taken when the disease was refractory, from a patient treated with antithyroid drugs. The receptor's source is a female donor with Graves disease. This chain's CDR3 is CSASSGIGLDEQYF. The CDR3 nucleotides are TGCAGTGCTAGTAGCGGGATCGGATTAGACGAGCAGTACTTC.